This T cell receptor beta chain was recovered during a study of prognosis after radiotherapy for stage I lung cancer. Study summary: The non-small cell lung cancer patients were all regarded as unsuitable for surgery on medical grounds.

The germline CDR1 and CDR2 sequences are SGHVS and FQNEAQ. The CDR3 contains 19 residues. Trimming took off 5 bases at V and 6 bases at J, with 29 bases between the two ends. Genomic DNA was the source, and TCR beta CDR3 was amplified from it by two-round multiplex PCR. Primers specific to each TRBV and TRBJ gene drove first-round PCR. TCRdb processed the multiplex PCR reads anew with MiXCR; each CDR3 protein has one entry. The sample carries 20,000 to 25,000 distinct CDR3 sequences, approximately 45% recorded once. The source was PBMCs, collected before or after stereotactic body radiation therapy (not recorded which). The clonotype was recovered from a donor aged 50 or older with non-small cell lung cancer. J is TRBJ1-5 and V is TRBV7-8; D is possibly TRBD1 (6 bases). The CDR3 is CASSPYRVPTGNRFQPQHF. CDR3 bases: TGTGCCAGCAGCCCTTACCGGGTCCCTACAGGGAATCGTTTTCAGCCCCAGCATTTT.